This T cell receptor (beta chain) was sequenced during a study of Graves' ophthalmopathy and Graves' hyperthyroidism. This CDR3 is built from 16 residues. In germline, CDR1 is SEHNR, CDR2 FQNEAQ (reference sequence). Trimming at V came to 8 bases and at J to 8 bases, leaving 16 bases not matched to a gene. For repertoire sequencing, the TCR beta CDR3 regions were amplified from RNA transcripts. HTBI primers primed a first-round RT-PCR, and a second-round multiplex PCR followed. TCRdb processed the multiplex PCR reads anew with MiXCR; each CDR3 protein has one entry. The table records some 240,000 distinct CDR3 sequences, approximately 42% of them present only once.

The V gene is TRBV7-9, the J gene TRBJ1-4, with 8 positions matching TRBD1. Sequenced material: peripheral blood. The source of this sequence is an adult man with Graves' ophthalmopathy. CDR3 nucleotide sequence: TGTGCCAGCGCTAACCCTCGCGACAGGGGCAGGGAAAAACTGTTTTTT. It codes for CASANPRDRGREKLFF.